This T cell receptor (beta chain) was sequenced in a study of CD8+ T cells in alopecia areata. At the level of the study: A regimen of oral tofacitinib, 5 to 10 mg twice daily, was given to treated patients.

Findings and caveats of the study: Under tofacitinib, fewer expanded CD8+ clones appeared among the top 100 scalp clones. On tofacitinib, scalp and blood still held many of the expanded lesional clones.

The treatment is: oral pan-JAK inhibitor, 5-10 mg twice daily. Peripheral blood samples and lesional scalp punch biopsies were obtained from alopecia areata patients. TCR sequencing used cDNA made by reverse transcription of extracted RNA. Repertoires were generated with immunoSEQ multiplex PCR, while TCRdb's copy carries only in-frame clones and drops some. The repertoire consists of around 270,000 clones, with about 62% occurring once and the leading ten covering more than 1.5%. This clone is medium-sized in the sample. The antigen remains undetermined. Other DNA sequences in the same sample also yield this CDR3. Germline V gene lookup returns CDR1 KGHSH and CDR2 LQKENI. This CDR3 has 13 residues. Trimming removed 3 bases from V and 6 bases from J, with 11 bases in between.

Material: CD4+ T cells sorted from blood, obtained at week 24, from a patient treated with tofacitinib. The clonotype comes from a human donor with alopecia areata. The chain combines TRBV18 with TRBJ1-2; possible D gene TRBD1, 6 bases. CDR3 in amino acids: CASSPQGKDGYTF. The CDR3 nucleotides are TGTGCCAGCTCACCCCAGGGGAAAGATGGCTACACCTTC.